The 3 T cell receptor beta chains listed next were all sequenced from one sample in a study of cytomegalovirus exposure and HLA in healthy donors. In the PCR, 60 Vbeta and 13 Jbeta primers were used. TCRdb's table, derived via immunoSEQ multiplex PCR, lists solely in-frame clones and lacks some. The sample records 150,000 or so clones, about 85% being singletons. Sequencing was done on a sample of PBMCs. All receptors derive from a woman aged 18-29 years in good health and CMV-seronegative.

The chain carries TRBV27 and TRBJ2-1, with 8 bases aligning to TRBD2. The CDR3 totals 13 residues. V gave up 6 bases and J gave up 7 bases; unmatched junction bases: 5. Germline CDR1 MNHEY, CDR2 SMNVEV (reference sequence). The CDR3 region has the DNA TGTGCCAGCAGGGACGGGACTAGAAATGAGCAGTTCTTC. Protein product: CASRDGTRNEQFF.

This chain connects TRBV11-2 to TRBJ2-3, with TRBD2 as a possible D gene (5 bases). Germline V lookup: CDR1 SGHAT, CDR2 FQNNGV. Trimming cost V 1 base and J 2 bases, with 16 bases left between them. There are 17 residues in the CDR3. CDR3 loop: CASSLAAGGLLTDTQYF. DNA of the CDR3: TGTGCCAGCAGCTTAGCCGCTGGAGGCTTACTCACAGATACGCAGTATTTT.

The V call is TRBV28, the J call TRBJ2-7, with 11 bases aligning to TRBD1. This CDR3 region has 12 residues. Germline assignment: CDR1 MDHEN and CDR2 SYDVKM. The V segment lost 8 bases and the J segment 6 bases; nucleotides outside the gene matches: 3. In DNA, the CDR3 is TGTGCCAGCCGGGACAGGGGGGGCGAGCAGTACTTC. Amino acids: CASRDRGGEQYF.